The 28 T cell receptor beta chains presented below share a single source sample, sequenced in a study of early T cells in non-severe SARS-CoV-2 infection. TCRdb processed the 5' RACE reads anew with MiXCR; each CDR3 protein has one entry. This table has some 80,000 distinct CDR3 sequences, roughly an eighth appearing once. The source was whole blood, collected at baseline. The receptors here all came from an adult who was a healthcare worker with PCR-confirmed SARS-CoV-2 infection or an uninfected control (not recorded which). The donor label of this sample is uncertain.

The CDR3 coding sequence is TGCGCCAGCAGCTTGGGGCAGGGTTACAATGAGCAGTTCTTC. Amino acid sequence: CASSLGQGYNEQFF. The chain links TRBV5-1 to TRBJ2-1; tentatively, D is TRBD1 (5 bases). The CDR3 spans 14 residues. Germline CDR1 SGHRS, CDR2 YFSETQ. V was clipped by 0 bases and J by 4 bases, with 8 bases between them.

Many counts were recorded for this clonotype. The rearrangement uses TRBV6-6 and TRBJ2-2; 9 nucleotides agree with TRBD2. The CDR3 is 14 residues long. The ends lost 8 bases at V and 5 bases at J; junction bases unmatched: 6. Per germline, CDR1 MNHNY and CDR2 SVGAGI (reference sequence). The CDR3 DNA reads TGTGCCAGCGTCCGAGCGGGAGGTACCGGGGAGCTGTTTTTT. This encodes CASVRAGGTGELFF.

The chain is built from TRBV27 and TRBJ2-5; 7 bases align to TRBD1. V shed 8 bases and J 4 bases; nucleotides not matched to a gene: 25. The CDR3 sequence is 19 residues long. From germline, CDR1 is MNHEY and CDR2 SMNVEV (reference sequence). CDR3 in amino acids: CASSPYPAWDSRWAETQYF. The CDR3 DNA follows: TGTGCCAGCTCGCCATATCCGGCCTGGGACAGTCGATGGGCAGAGACCCAGTACTTC.

This clonotype was observed a few times. This chain's CDR3 is CSATGGRAGELFF. The CDR3 coding sequence is TGCAGTGCTACAGGGGGCCGGGCCGGGGAGCTGTTTTTT. The chain links TRBV20-1 to TRBJ2-2; 8 nucleotides match TRBD1. The CDR3 totals 13 residues. Germline lookup yields CDR1 DFQATT and CDR2 SNEGSKA (reference sequence). The ends lost 4 bases at V and 6 bases at J; junction bases unmatched: 4.

The chain combines TRBV15 with TRBJ2-1; 15 bases agree with TRBD2. The junction had 6 bases not matched to a gene; V was cut back by 3 bases and J by 6 bases. The CDR3 is 17 amino acids. From germline, CDR1 is LNHNV and CDR2 YYDKDF (reference sequence). The chain's CDR3 is CATSRRTSGRATNEQFF. CDR3 nucleotide sequence: TGTGCCACCAGCAGGAGGACTAGCGGGAGGGCAACCAATGAGCAGTTCTTC.

This clonotype was recorded at least ten times. This sequence joins TRBV7-2 and TRBJ1-5; no clear D gene. Germline-derived CDR1 and CDR2 are SGHTA and FQGNSA. V lost 0 bases, J lost 0 bases, and 9 bases lay in between. The CDR3 extends over 16 amino acids. The CDR3 DNA is TGTGCCAGCAGCTTAGCTTCGGGGTATAGCAATCAGCCCCAGCATTTT. Protein: CASSLASGYSNQPQHF.

This clonotype was observed at least ten times. The chain uses TRBV20-1 and TRBJ2-7, with 10 nucleotides matching TRBD1. The V and J ends lost 6 bases and 7 bases, in that order; junction bases with no gene match: 9. Germline V gives CDR1 DFQATT, CDR2 SNEGSKA (reference sequence). The CDR3 consists of 13 residues. In DNA, the CDR3 is TGCAGTGCAGGGAAGGACAGGGGGTATGAGCAGTACTTC. It translates to CSAGKDRGYEQYF.

This clonotype was counted only a few times. V usage is TRBV6-2 or TRBV6-3 and J usage is TRBJ2-7; D is ambiguous. Looked up from germline, CDR1 is MNHEY and CDR2 is SVGEGT. Trimming cost V 4 bases and J 1 base, with 11 bases left between them. There are 14 residues in the CDR3. The CDR3 protein is CASSSHSRSYEQYF. The DNA for the CDR3 is TGTGCCAGCAGTTCCCACAGTCGGTCCTACGAGCAGTACTTC.

This clonotype occurred many times. The genes are TRBV4-1 and TRBJ1-2; 9 nucleotides line up with TRBD1. Germline CDR1 reads MGHRA; CDR2 reads YSYEKL. Losses at the gene ends were 2 bases for V and 6 bases for J; bases not matched to a gene: 7. The length of the CDR3 is 15 residues. This chain's CDR3 is CASSQPGQGRDGYTF. Here the CDR3 DNA reads TGCGCCAGCAGCCAACCGGGACAGGGAAGAGATGGCTACACCTTC.

This chain connects TRBV7-8 to TRBJ2-5; D gene uncertain. V lost 6 bases, J lost 0 bases, and 5 bases lay in between. The CDR3 loop spans 12 amino acids. Per the germline V gene, CDR1 is SGHVS and CDR2 is FQNEAQ. This chain's CDR3 is CASRLNQETQYF. DNA for the CDR3: TGTGCCAGCAGATTGAACCAAGAGACCCAGTACTTC.

This sequence joins TRBV15 and TRBJ2-4, with TRBD2 matching over 10 bases. The V segment lost 1 base and the J segment 7 bases; nucleotides outside the gene matches: 4. The CDR3 is 15 residues long. Germline values: CDR1 LNHNV, CDR2 YYDKDF (reference sequence). CDR3 sequence (DNA): TGTGCCACCAGCAGAGCTGGTAGCGGGAGGAACATTCAGTACTTC. Translated: CATSRAGSGRNIQYF. The full variable domain, its missing parts supplied by reference TRBV15 and TRBJ2-4, is DAMVIQNPRYQVTQFGKPVTLSCSQTLNHNVMYWYQQKSSQAPKLLFHYYDKDFNNEADTPDNFQSRRPNTSFCFLDIRSPGLGDTAMYLCATSRAGSGRNIQYFGAGTRLSVL.

To note about this clonotype: Since a far larger clone is one base different, this is likely a read error. V gene TRBV27 combines with J gene TRBJ1-1; weak D call: TRBD1 (5 bases). V was pared by 2 bases and J by 1 base, with 8 bases between. The V gene's germline CDR1 is MNHEY and CDR2 SMNVEV (reference sequence). CDR3 length: 14 residues. CDR3 nucleotides: TGTGCCAGCAGTTTAAGTCAGGGGAACACTGAAGCTTTCTTT. It is translated as CASSLSQGNTEAFF.

The chain uses TRBV6-5 and TRBJ2-3; 9 bases line up with TRBD2. The V segment lost 2 bases and the J segment 4 bases; nucleotides outside the gene matches: 10. The germline V gene has CDR1 MNHEY and CDR2 SVGAGI. This CDR3 region has 17 residues. The CDR3 loop reads CASSYPTAGGGADTQYF. CDR3 coding DNA: TGTGCCAGCAGTTACCCAACCGCGGGAGGGGGCGCAGATACGCAGTATTTT.

The V call is TRBV20-1, the J call TRBJ1-1; 9 nucleotides agree with TRBD1. The CDR3 is made up of 14 amino acids. V shed 0 bases and J 11 bases; nucleotides not matched to a gene: 10. Germline V gene sequence: CDR1 DFQATT, CDR2 SNEGSKA (reference sequence). This CDR3 reads CSARETGGTRWAFF. Here the CDR3 DNA reads TGCAGTGCTAGAGAGACAGGGGGAACCCGTTGGGCTTTCTTT.

This rearrangement joins TRBV29-1 to TRBJ2-7; 7 positions match TRBD2. CDR1 and CDR2 (germline): SQVTM, ANQGSEA. This CDR3 region has 13 residues. J was trimmed by 3 bases and V by 7 bases; bases with no gene match: 9. This CDR3 is CSGAREGNYEQYF. The CDR3 bases are TGCAGCGGGGCCAGGGAGGGGAACTACGAGCAGTACTTC.

This clonotype was recorded a few times. This chain connects TRBV30 to TRBJ1-2; 7 nucleotides line up with TRBD1. J was trimmed by 0 bases and V by 2 bases; bases with no gene match: 3. The CDR3 covers 14 residues. Germline V CDR1 and CDR2: GTSNPN, SVGIG (reference sequence). Written as DNA, the CDR3 is TGTGCCTGGAGTCGGGGACAGCCTAACTATGGCTACACCTTC. This encodes CAWSRGQPNYGYTF.

This clonotype was observed a few times. The rearrangement uses TRBV12-3 or TRBV12-4 and TRBJ1-1; D possibly corresponds to TRBD1 (6 bases). This CDR3 region has 14 residues. The V end was cut by 6 bases, the J end by 4 bases, with 15 bases between. The CDR3 region is CASRPTRGGTEAFF. CDR3 DNA sequence: TGTGCCAGCAGGCCTACAAGGGGGGGCACTGAAGCTTTCTTT.

This clonotype came up many times. The rearrangement joins TRBV2 to TRBJ1-3, with a tentative D call TRBD1 (6 bases). CDR3 length: 17 amino acids. Trimming left V 6 bases short and J 0 bases short, with 18 bases between. In germline, CDR1 is SNHLY, CDR2 FYNNEI. CDR3 protein: CASRGGHLLYSGNTIYF. CDR3 in DNA: TGTGCCAGCAGGGGGGGACACCTATTATACTCTGGAAACACCATATATTTT. The full variable domain, with the rest looked up from reference TRBV2 and TRBJ1-3, is EPEVTQTPSHQVTQMGQEVILRCVPISNHLYFYWYRQILGQKVEFLVSFYNNEISEKSEIFDDQFSVERPDGSNFTLKIRSTKLEDSAMYFCASRGGHLLYSGNTIYFGEGSWLTVV.

The CDR3 reads CASSTASYNEQFF. CDR3 sequence (DNA): TGTGCCAGCAGCACCGCGAGTTACAATGAGCAGTTCTTC. The chain recombines TRBV7-2 with TRBJ2-1; the D is unclear. Germline V gives CDR1 SGHTA, CDR2 FQGNSA. The CDR3 loop spans 13 amino acids. Trimming left V 5 bases short and J 4 bases short, with 9 bases between.

This chain links TRBV6-2 or TRBV6-3 with TRBJ2-3, with D perhaps TRBD2 (6 bases). This CDR3 has 14 residues. CDR1 and CDR2 from the germline V gene are MNHEY and SVGEGT. The V gene lost 5 bases and the J gene lost 0 bases, with 9 bases spanning the gap. CDR3 DNA sequence: TGTGCCAGCAGTCACGGGGGTAGCACAGATACGCAGTATTTT. It is translated as CASSHGGSTDTQYF.

This clonotype showed up just a few times. This chain uses TRBV6-1 with TRBJ2-1; no definite D call. The V and J ends lost 1 base and 3 bases respectively, with 4 bases between them. CDR1 and CDR2 (germline): MNHNS, SASEGT. The CDR3 loop spans 13 amino acids. CDR3 amino acids: CASSEVYYNEQFF. The CDR3 DNA sequence: TGTGCCAGCAGTGAAGTCTACTACAATGAGCAGTTCTTC.

The table lists this clonotype with a few counts. CDR3 in DNA: TGCAGTGCATCTCGGACACAGGGTCGGGAGACCCAGTACTTC. Amino acids: CSASRTQGRETQYF. The chain uses TRBV20-1 and TRBJ2-5; a possible D gene is TRBD1 (6 bases). The CDR3 is 14 residues long. V lost 6 bases and J lost 5, with 19 bases in between. CDR1 and CDR2 (germline): DFQATT, SNEGSKA (reference sequence).

This clonotype was observed a handful of times. This chain connects TRBV5-6 to TRBJ1-3, with a weak D call TRBD1 (5 bases). CDR3 size: 16 residues. Between the trimmed V and J ends, which lost 3 bases and 3 bases, there was a span of 16 bases. Germline CDR1 and CDR2: SGHDT and YYEEEE. The CDR3 sequence: CASSYTPTAGGNTIYF. DNA of the CDR3: TGTGCCAGCAGCTACACCCCGACAGCCGGTGGAAACACCATATATTTT.

The chain couples TRBV29-1 to TRBJ2-1; D gene unclear. V dropped 8 bases and J dropped 9 bases, with 11 bases sitting between them. The CDR3 contains 10 residues. CDR1 is SQVTM, CDR2 ANQGSEA, per germline. The CDR3 is CSLIASEQFF. Written as DNA, the CDR3 is TGCAGCCTCATTGCGAGTGAGCAGTTCTTC.

This clonotype was counted ten times or more. The chain combines TRBV5-1 with TRBJ2-3; D might be TRBD2 (5 bases). CDR1 SGHRS and CDR2 YFSETQ come from the germline V gene. V was clipped by 3 bases and J by 7 bases, with 27 bases between them. The CDR3 is 18 amino acids. As DNA, the CDR3 is TGCGCCAGCAGCTCCACCCGGGATTGGCCGACACTTCTAAATACGCAGTATTTT. Protein product: CASSSTRDWPTLLNTQYF.

The table lists this clonotype with a few counts. The chain recombines TRBV10-2 with TRBJ2-6, with 11 nucleotides matching TRBD1. CDR3 length: 17 amino acids. Germline CDR1 is WSHSY and CDR2 is SAAADI. V lost 9 bases to trimming and J lost 0 bases; unmatched junction nucleotides: 7. The CDR3 DNA reads as TGCGCCAGTGGACAGGGGGCTTATTTCTCTGGGGCCAACGTCCTGACTTTC. Translating gives CASGQGAYFSGANVLTF.

The sample holds many counts of this clonotype. The V and J genes are TRBV6-2 or TRBV6-3 and TRBJ2-7; D is perhaps TRBD1 or TRBD2 (6 bases each). Germline assignment: CDR1 MNHEY and CDR2 SVGEGT. V was trimmed by 5 bases and J by 2 bases, leaving 13 bases between them. The length of the CDR3 is 14 residues. CDR3 amino acids: CASSPSGAAYEQYF. The CDR3 region has the DNA TGTGCCAGCAGTCCTTCGGGGGCAGCCTACGAGCAGTACTTC.

There are a few counts of this clonotype. The rearrangement joins TRBV18 to TRBJ1-1; 8 nucleotides match TRBD1. Trimming took 3 bases from V and 0 from J; bases not matched to a gene: 3. The germline V gene encodes CDR1 KGHSH and CDR2 LQKENI. The CDR3 runs to 15 residues. CDR3 nucleotide sequence: TGTGCCAGCTCACCGTCGACAGGGGTGAACACTGAAGCTTTCTTT. It is translated as CASSPSTGVNTEAFF.